This TCR beta chain came from a study of T cell repertoires in cytomegalovirus infection (dated by TCRdb to about 2019). Study-wide context: Alongside well-studied HLA-B-restricted epitopes, the peptide stimulations were aimed at recently identified HLA-C-restricted CMV epitopes, whose presentation resists viral immunomodulation. Donor HLA type was relevant to the analysis, as public TCR beta signatures indicated carriage of CMV infection together with the matching HLA type. The research as a whole found: Carriers of CMV infection plus the relevant HLA type were discriminated by the cumulative frequency of public TCR beta family members in the study cohort and in an independent roughly 340-donor cohort. The ex vivo response was dominated by HLA-C-restricted CMV-specific TCR beta clonotypes, which also provided the single most frequent clonotype in two of eight donors.

CDR1 and CDR2 are drawn from the germline V gene (reference sequence): SEHNR, FQNEAQ. Trimmed from V: 7 bases; trimmed from J: 4 bases; junction bases lacking a gene match: 8. Spanning cysteine to phenylalanine, the CDR3 consists of 14 amino acids. The entry retains the CDR3 DNA only, 42 bases that are in frame from base 1. The sequencer was an Illumina HiSeq 1500. TCRdb redid the processing of the public reads, applying fastp at Q25 and MiXCR, and retained in-frame beta chains. Merged by CDR3 protein, the rows form single entries marked with the most common genes and DNA. Here the sample has around 710,000 distinct CDR3 sequences; 25% to 30% occur a single time. The leading ten clones occupy about an eighth of the sample. This clonotype was counted between two and nine times. Its antigen has not been determined. No base quality values were provided; no much bigger clone lies one nucleotide off. The treatment or condition label here, explained by the study, means: in vitro stimulation with specific CMV peptide epitopes to enrich CMV-specific T cells.

This TCR was recovered from a human donor in good health (CMV status not recorded). Some clones in this sample may be carry-over from other donors' samples. This sample comprised cultured CD8+ T cells from PBMCs, obtained from culture after CMV antigen stimulation. The chain is encoded by TRBV7-9 joined to TRBJ1-2; the junction holds 8 bases that match TRBD1. CDR3 protein: CASKTGGRSYGYTF. The nucleotide sequence is TGTGCCAGCAAAACAGGGGGGCGGAGCTATGGCTACACCTTC. The variable domain in full, with residues beyond the CDR3 obtained from the reference TRBV7-9 and TRBJ1-2 genes, is DTGVSQNPRHKITKRGQNVTFRCDPISEHNRLYWYRQTLGQGPEFLTYFQNEAQLEKSRLLSDRFSAERPKGSFSTLEIQRTEQGDSAMYLCASKTGGRSYGYTFGSGTRLTVV.